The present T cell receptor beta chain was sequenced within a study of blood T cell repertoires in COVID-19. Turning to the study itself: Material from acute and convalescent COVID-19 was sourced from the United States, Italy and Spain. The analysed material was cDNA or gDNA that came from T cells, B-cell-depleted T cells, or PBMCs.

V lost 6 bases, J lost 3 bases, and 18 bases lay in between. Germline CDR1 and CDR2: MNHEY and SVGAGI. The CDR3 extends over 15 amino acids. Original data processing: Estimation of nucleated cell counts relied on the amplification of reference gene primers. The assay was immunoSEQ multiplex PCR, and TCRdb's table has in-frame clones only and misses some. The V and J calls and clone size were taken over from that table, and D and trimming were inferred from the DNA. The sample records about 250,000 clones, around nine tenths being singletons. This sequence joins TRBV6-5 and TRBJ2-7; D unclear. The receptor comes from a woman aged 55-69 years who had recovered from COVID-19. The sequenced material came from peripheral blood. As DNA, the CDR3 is TGTGCCAGCAGCCGCATGTCCACAACCCTCTACGAGCAGTACTTC. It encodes CASSRMSTTLYEQYF.